This T cell receptor (beta chain) is drawn from a study of T cells in localized non-small cell lung cancer. The germline V and J ends were trimmed by 5 bases and 4 bases, with 15 bases remaining between them. Germline lookup yields CDR1 SGHNT and CDR2 YENEEA. This CDR3 has 15 residues. Some clones are missing from TCRdb's copy, which holds only in-frame ones; the method was immunoSEQ multiplex PCR. The table has tens of thousands of clones, approximately 84% seen once. This chain joins TRBV11-3 and TRBJ1-3; no clear D. The TCR originated in a female donor of 60 years or more with stage I lung adenocarcinoma. This material consisted of peripheral blood, taken before any cancer treatment. CDR3 region: CASSRGPEAGNTIYF. CDR3 coding DNA: TGTGCCAGCAGCCGCGGGCCCGAGGCAGGAAACACCATATATTTT.